This T cell receptor (beta chain) is from a study of follicular helper T cells after annual influenza vaccination. This sample's time point: 2014-2015 season, pre-vaccination. Excluded were substance abuse, HIV/AIDS, active cancer, immunomodulatory drugs and active illness. Germline V gene lookup returns CDR1 MNHNS and CDR2 SASEGT. There are 14 residues in the CDR3. Deletions cut 3 bases from V and 1 base from J, with 9 bases between. The repertoire was sequenced with immunoSEQ multiplex PCR; TCRdb's copy has only in-frame clones and lacks some. This table holds about 2,500 clones, around 84% found once.

The rearrangement joins TRBV6-1 to TRBJ1-1, with D possibly TRBD1 on 6 matching bases. The material sequenced was CXCR5+ CD38+ circulating T follicular helper cells from blood, taken on the day of influenza vaccination. Subset in this sample: circulating Tfh, non-naive CD4+CXCR5+PD-1+ (ICOS+CD38+ or ICOS-CD38-). The TCR comes from an adult who received the influenza vaccine. CDR3 loop: CASSDQGRNTEAFF. Here the CDR3 DNA reads TGTGCCAGCAGTGACCAGGGGAGGAACACTGAAGCTTTCTTT.